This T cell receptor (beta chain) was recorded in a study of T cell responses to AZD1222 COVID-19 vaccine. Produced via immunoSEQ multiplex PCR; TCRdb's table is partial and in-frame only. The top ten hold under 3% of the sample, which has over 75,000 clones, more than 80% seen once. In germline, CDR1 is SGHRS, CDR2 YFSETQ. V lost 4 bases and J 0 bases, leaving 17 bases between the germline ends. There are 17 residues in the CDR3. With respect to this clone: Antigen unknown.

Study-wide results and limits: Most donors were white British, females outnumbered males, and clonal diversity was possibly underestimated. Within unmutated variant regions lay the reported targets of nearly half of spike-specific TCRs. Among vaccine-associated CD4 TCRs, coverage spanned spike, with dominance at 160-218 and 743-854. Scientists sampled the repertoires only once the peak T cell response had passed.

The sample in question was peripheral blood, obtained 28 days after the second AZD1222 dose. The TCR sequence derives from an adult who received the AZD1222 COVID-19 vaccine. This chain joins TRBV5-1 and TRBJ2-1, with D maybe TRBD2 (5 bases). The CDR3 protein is CASSRSAAKSSYNEQFF. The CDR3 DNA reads TGCGCCAGCAGCCGTTCAGCGGCCAAGAGCTCCTACAATGAGCAGTTCTTC. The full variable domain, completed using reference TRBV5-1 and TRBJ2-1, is KAGVTQTPRYLIKTRGQQVTLSCSPISGHRSVSWYQQTPGQGLQFLFEYFSETQRNKGNFPGRFSGRQFSNSRSEMNVSTLELGDSALYLCASSRSAAKSSYNEQFFGPGTRLTVL.